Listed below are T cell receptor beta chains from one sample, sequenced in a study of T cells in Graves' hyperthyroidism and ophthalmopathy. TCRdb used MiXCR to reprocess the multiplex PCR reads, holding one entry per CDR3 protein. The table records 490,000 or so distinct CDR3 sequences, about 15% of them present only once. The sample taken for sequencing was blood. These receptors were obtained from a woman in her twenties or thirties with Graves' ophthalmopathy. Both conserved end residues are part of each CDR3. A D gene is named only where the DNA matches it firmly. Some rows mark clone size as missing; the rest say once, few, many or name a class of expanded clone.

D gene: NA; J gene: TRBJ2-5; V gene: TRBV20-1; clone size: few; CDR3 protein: CSARVESGRHQEAQYF; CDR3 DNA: TGCAGTGCTAGAGTCGAGTCGGGCAGACACCAAGAGGCCCAGTACTTC
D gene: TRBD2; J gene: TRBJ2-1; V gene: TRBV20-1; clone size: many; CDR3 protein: CSARAASGGYNEQFF; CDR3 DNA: TGCAGTGCTAGAGCGGCTAGCGGGGGCTACAATGAGCAGTTCTTC
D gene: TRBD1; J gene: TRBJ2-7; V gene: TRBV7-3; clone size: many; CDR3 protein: CASSADRGYEQYF; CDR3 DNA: TGTGCCAGCAGCGCAGACAGGGGCTACGAGCAGTACTTC
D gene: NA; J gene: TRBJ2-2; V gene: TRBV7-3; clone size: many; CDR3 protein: CASSAGHAAGELFF; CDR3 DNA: TGTGCCAGCAGCGCAGGACACGCGGCCGGGGAGCTGTTTTTT
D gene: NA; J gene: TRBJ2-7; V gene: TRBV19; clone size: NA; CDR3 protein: CASRRDPSSYEQYF; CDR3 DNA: TGTGCCAGCCGACGGGACCCGAGCTCCTACGAGCAGTACTTC
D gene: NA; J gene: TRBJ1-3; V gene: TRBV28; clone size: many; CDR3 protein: CASSLTSSGNTIYF; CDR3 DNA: TGTGCCAGCAGCTTGACTTCCTCTGGAAACACCATATATTTT
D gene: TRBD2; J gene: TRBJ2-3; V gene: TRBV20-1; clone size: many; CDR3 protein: CSASRLAGGGDTQYF; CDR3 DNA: TGCAGTGCTAGTAGGCTAGCGGGAGGTGGGGATACGCAGTATTTT
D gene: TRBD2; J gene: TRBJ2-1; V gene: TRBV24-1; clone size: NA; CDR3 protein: CATSRTSGYNEQFF; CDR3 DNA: TGTGCCACCAGTAGGACTAGCGGGTACAATGAGCAGTTCTTC
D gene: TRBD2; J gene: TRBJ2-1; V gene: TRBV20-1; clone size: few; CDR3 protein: CSARLLAENEQFF; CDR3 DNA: TGCAGTGCTAGGCTACTAGCGGAAAATGAGCAGTTCTTC
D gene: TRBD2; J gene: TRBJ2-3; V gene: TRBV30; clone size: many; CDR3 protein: CAWGRRLAGGTDTQYF; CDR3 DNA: TGTGCCTGGGGTAGGAGACTAGCGGGAGGCACAGATACGCAGTATTTT
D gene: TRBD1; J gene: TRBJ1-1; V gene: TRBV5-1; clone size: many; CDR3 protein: CASRRDRGLTEAFF; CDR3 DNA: TGCGCCAGCAGAAGAGACAGGGGGCTCACTGAAGCTTTCTTT